This T cell receptor (beta chain) stems from a study of blood T cell repertoires in COVID-19. The CDR3 is made up of 15 amino acids. CDR1 GTSNPN and CDR2 SVGIG come from the germline V gene (reference sequence). V lost 2 bases to trimming and J lost 0 bases; unmatched junction nucleotides: 5. Patients in Seattle were enrolled during active infection, then followed longitudinally. Profiling relied on immunoSEQ multiplex PCR, and the TCRdb table lists in-frame clones only, not all of them. The repertoire consists of about 180,000 clones, with approximately 81% occurring once and the leading ten covering roughly 20%.

The chain joins TRBV30 to TRBJ1-2; 8 bases agree with TRBD1. This receptor was taken from a person aged 70 to 85 with COVID-19, enrolled during active disease. The sequencing sample was made of peripheral blood. The CDR3 nucleotides read TGTGCCTGGAGTCAAGACAGGGGAGCTAACTATGGCTACACCTTC. This encodes CAWSQDRGANYGYTF.